A single sample gave rise to the 7 T cell receptor beta chains below, sequenced in a study of T cell changes during pregnancy in multiple sclerosis. Assay: immunoSEQ multiplex PCR; the TCRdb copy retains only in-frame clones and omits some. The top ten clones hold under 0.85% of a sample with 40,000 to 60,000 clones, around 92% of them seen once. The sequencing here drew on CD4+ T cells from peripheral blood mononuclear cells, taken in the third trimester of pregnancy. Receptors were obtained from a female donor with multiple sclerosis, enrolled in a pregnancy study.

V and J are TRBV27 and TRBJ1-2, with 8 bases fitting TRBD1. Germline V gene data show CDR1 as MNHEY and CDR2 as SMNVEV (reference sequence). V was clipped by 6 bases and J by 6 bases; unmatched bases: 9. CDR3 length equals 14 residues. Here the CDR3 DNA reads TGTGCCAGCAGCCCCAGGGGGCCAACTCATGGCTACACCTTC. Translation: CASSPRGPTHGYTF.

V usage is TRBV7-6 and J usage is TRBJ2-5; 8 bases are a match to TRBD1. The ends lost 1 base at V and 4 bases at J; junction bases unmatched: 2. Germline V gene data show CDR1 as SGHVS and CDR2 as FNYEAQ. The CDR3 contains 14 residues. In DNA, the CDR3 is TGTGCCAGCAGCTTAGGGACAGGGATAGAGACCCAGTACTTC. This codes for CASSLGTGIETQYF.

The rearrangement links TRBV7-2 to TRBJ1-4; D may be TRBD1 (5 bases). The length of the CDR3 is 14 residues. Germline lookup yields CDR1 SGHTA and CDR2 FQGNSA. Deletions cut 4 bases from V and 8 bases from J, with 14 bases between. The CDR3, as DNA: TGTGCCAGCAGCTCTGGACTGGGGGGGGAAAAACTGTTTTTT. Translating gives CASSSGLGGEKLFF. Drawing the rest from reference TRBV7-2 and TRBJ1-4, the complete variable domain is GAGVSQSPSNKVTEKGKDVELRCDPISGHTALYWYRQSLGQGLEFLIYFQGNSAPDKSGLPSDRFSAERTGGSVSTLTIQRTQQEDSAVYLCASSSGLGGEKLFFGSGTQLSVL.

The rearrangement joins TRBV21-1 to TRBJ2-7; TRBD2, the table's D call, lacks a check against the DNA. TRBV21-1 is designated a pseudogene. The CDR3 sequence is 18 residues long. The CDR3 DNA follows: TGTGCCAGCAGCAAACCCGAGGGGGGACTAGCGGGAGGGACCGAGCAGTACTTC. Translating gives CASSKPEGGLAGGTEQYF.

This chain uses TRBV4-2 with TRBJ2-4, with 11 bases identical to TRBD1. Germline trimming cut 5 bases from V and 8 bases from J; bases unmatched to any gene: 5. Per germline, CDR1 LGHNA and CDR2 YNFKEQ. CDR3 length: 14 residues. The CDR3 is CASSYRDRGDIQYF. For the CDR3, the DNA is TGTGCCAGCAGCTACCGGGACAGGGGGGACATTCAGTACTTC.

The chain combines TRBV30 with TRBJ1-1; D uncertain. V lost 5 bases, J lost 3 bases, and 10 bases lay in between. Looked up from germline, CDR1 is GTSNPN and CDR2 is SVGIG (reference sequence). The CDR3 is 12 residues long. The DNA of the CDR3 is TGTGCCTGGGACGGAGGGTACACTGAAGCTTTCTTT. Translation: CAWDGGYTEAFF.

The J gene is TRBJ2-5, the V gene TRBV11-2; D is unclear. CDR1 is SGHAT, CDR2 FQNNGV, per germline. Trimming removed 3 bases at V and 5 bases at J, with 13 bases between. CDR3 length: 14 residues. CDR3 coding DNA: TGTGCCAGCAGCTTGCGCCGCACCACGGAGACCCAGTACTTC. It codes for CASSLRRTTETQYF.